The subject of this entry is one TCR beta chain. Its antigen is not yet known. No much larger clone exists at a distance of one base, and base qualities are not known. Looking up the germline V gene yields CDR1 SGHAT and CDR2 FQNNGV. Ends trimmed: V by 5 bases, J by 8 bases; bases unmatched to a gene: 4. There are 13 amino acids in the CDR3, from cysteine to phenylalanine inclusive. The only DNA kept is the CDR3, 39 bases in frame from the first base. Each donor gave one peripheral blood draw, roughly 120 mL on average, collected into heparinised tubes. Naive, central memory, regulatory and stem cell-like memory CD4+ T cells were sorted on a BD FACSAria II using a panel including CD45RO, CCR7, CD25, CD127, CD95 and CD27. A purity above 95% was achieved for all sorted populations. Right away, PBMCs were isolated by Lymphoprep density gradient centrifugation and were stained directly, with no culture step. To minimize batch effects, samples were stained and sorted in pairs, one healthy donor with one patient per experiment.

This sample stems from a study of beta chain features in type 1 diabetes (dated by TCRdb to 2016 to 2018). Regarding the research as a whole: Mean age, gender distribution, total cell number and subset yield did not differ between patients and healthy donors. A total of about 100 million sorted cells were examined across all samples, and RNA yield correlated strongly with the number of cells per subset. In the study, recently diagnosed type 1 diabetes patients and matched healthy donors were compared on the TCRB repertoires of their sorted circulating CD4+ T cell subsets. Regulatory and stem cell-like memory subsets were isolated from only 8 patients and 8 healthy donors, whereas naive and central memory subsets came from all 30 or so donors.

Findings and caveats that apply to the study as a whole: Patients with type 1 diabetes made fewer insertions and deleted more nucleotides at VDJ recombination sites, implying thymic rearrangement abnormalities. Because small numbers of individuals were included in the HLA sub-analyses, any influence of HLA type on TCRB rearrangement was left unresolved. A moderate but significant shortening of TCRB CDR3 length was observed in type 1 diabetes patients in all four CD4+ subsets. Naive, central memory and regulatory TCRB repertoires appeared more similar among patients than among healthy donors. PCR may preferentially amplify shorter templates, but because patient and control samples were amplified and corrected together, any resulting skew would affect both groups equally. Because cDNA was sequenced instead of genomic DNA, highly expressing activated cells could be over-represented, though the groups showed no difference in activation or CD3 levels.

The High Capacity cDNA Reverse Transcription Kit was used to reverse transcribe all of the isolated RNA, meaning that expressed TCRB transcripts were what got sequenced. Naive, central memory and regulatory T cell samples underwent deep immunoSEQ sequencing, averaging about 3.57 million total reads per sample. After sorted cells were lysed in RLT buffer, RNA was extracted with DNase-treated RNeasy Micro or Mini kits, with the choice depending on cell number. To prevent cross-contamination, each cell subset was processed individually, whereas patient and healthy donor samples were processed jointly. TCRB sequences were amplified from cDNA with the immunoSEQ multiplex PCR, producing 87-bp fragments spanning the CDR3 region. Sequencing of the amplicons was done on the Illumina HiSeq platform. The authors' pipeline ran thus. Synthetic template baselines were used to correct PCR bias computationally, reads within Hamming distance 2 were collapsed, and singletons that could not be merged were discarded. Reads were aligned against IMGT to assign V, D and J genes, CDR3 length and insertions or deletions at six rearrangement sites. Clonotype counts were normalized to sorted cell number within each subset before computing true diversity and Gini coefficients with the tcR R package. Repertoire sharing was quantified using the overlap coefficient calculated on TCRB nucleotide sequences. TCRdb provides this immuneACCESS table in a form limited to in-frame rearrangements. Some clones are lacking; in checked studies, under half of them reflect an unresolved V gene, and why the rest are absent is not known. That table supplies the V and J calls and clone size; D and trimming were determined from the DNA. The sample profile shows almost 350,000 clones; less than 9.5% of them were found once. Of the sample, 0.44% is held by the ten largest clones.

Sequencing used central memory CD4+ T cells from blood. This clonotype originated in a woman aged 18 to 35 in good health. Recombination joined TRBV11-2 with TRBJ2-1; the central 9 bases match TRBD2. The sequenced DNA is TGTGCCAGCAGCCCCAGGACTAGCGATGAGCAGTTCTTC. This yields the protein CASSPRTSDEQFF.